The sequence of this T cell receptor beta chain was determined in a study of blood T cell repertoires in COVID-19. Study overall: The United States, Italy and Spain supplied acute and convalescent COVID-19 samples. PBMCs, B-cell-depleted T cells, or T cells were the source of the cDNA or gDNA that made up the material.

Those who participated ranged in age from about 18 to 89 years and resided in 20 to 25 US areas. Per germline, CDR1 SGHDT and CDR2 YYEEEE. The CDR3 spans 13 residues. Trimming left V 3 bases short and J 5 bases short, with 11 bases between. Authors' processing steps: Reference gene primer amplification in the assay estimated nucleated cell counts. Sequencing used immunoSEQ multiplex PCR; TCRdb keeps in-frame clones, though not all of them. V and J calls plus clone size are reproduced from that table; the DNA served to infer D and trimming. The table includes 200,000 to 250,000 clones, around 90% detected once.

The receptor was derived from a woman younger than 45 with acute COVID-19. The sequencing sample was made of PBMCs or T cells enriched from blood (not recorded which). The chain combines TRBV5-6 with TRBJ1-2, with D perhaps TRBD1 (5 bases). The CDR3 protein is CASSSDSLYGYTF. DNA of the CDR3: TGTGCCAGCAGCTCCGACAGCCTATATGGCTACACCTTC.